Below, one TCR beta chain is given with its context. This clone was found a few times. This receptor's antigen is unknown. Base qualities are not recorded, but no much larger clone differs from it by a single base. This sample was taken from a study of beta chain features in type 1 diabetes (dated by TCRdb to 2016 to 2019). Study-wide context: Mean age, gender distribution, total cell number and subset yield were not different between patients and healthy donors. Across all samples, some 110,000,000 sorted cells were examined, and cell number per subset correlated strongly with RNA yield. The study compared the TCRB repertoires of sorted circulating CD4+ T cell subsets in recently diagnosed type 1 diabetes patients with those in matched healthy donors. Regulatory and stem cell-like memory subsets were obtained from only 8 patients and roughly eight healthy donors, while naive and central memory subsets were obtained from all 28 donors. What the work shows at the level of the full study, not this receptor alone: Patients with type 1 diabetes made fewer insertions and deleted more nucleotides at VDJ recombination sites, implying thymic rearrangement abnormalities. A moderate but significant shortening of TCRB CDR3 length was observed in type 1 diabetes patients in all four CD4+ subsets. Sequencing cDNA rather than genomic DNA could over-represent highly expressing activated cells, although activation and CD3 levels did not differ between groups. PCR might favor shorter templates, but patient and control samples were amplified and corrected together, so any skew would affect both groups equally. Because the HLA sub-analyses included only small numbers of individuals, any influence of HLA type on TCRB rearrangement was left unresolved. The naive, central memory and regulatory TCRB repertoires appeared to resemble one another more closely among patients than among healthy donors.

The germline V gene (reference sequence) gives CDR1 as MNHNY and CDR2 as SVGAGI. Including the terminal cysteine and phenylalanine, the CDR3 comprises 14 residues. Only CDR3 DNA is held: 42 bases, read in frame from base 1. V is reduced by 7 bases and J by 8 bases, leaving a spacing of 18 bases between them. All of the isolated RNA was reverse transcribed with the High Capacity cDNA Reverse Transcription Kit, so expressed TCRB transcripts were sequenced. Deep immunoSEQ sequencing was applied to naive, central memory and regulatory T cell samples, giving an average of about 3.7 million total reads per sample. Sorted cells were lysed in RLT buffer, and RNA was extracted using DNase-treated RNeasy Micro or Mini kits according to cell number. To prevent cross-contamination, each cell subset was processed individually, whereas patient and healthy donor samples were processed jointly. TCRB sequences were amplified from cDNA with the immunoSEQ multiplex PCR, producing 87-bp fragments spanning the CDR3 region. Amplicons were sequenced on the Illumina HiSeq platform. From the authors' description of their analysis: Synthetic template baselines were used to correct PCR bias computationally, reads within Hamming distance 2 were collapsed together, and singletons that could not be merged were discarded. Reads were aligned against IMGT to assign V, D and J genes, CDR3 length and insertions or deletions at six rearrangement sites. Within each subset, clonotype counts were normalized to the number of sorted cells before true diversity and Gini coefficients were calculated with the tcR R package. The overlap coefficient, calculated on TCRB nucleotide sequences, was used to quantify repertoire sharing. As a proxy for the pre-selection repertoire, out-of-frame TCRB sequences from naive cells were analyzed. TCRdb stores this immuneACCESS table with in-frame sequences only. Part of the clones is absent; in the studies checked, under half of the shortfall reflects unresolved V genes, and no reason is known for the rest. V and J calls and clone size are copied from that table; D and trimming were computed from the DNA. The table for this sample lists 400,000 to 550,000 clones; 11% of them were counted only once. Clones ranked in the top ten supply over 0.04% of the sample.

From each donor, a single peripheral blood sample of about 110 mL on average was drawn into heparinised tubes. A BD FACSAria II was used to sort naive, central memory, regulatory and stem cell-like memory CD4+ T cells with a panel that included CD45RO, CCR7, CD25, CD127, CD95 and CD27. All sorted populations exceeded 95% purity. PBMCs were separated immediately by Lymphoprep density gradient centrifugation and were stained directly, without being cultured. To minimize batch effects, samples were stained and sorted in pairs, one healthy donor with one patient per experiment. The sample consisted of naive CD4+ T cells from blood. The cell subset or site label for this specimen denotes: true naive CD4+ T cells. This receptor was obtained from a young woman in good health. The sequence is built from TRBV6-6 and TRBJ2-1; the D gene remains uncertain. The nucleotide sequence is given as TGTGCCAGCAACCCCGCGTGGGGATATCATGAGCAGTTCTTC. Its product reads: CASNPAWGYHEQFF.